The 30 T cell receptor beta chains listed next were all sequenced from one sample in a study of OX40 agonist ivuxolimab in advanced cancers. Assay: immunoSEQ multiplex PCR; the TCRdb copy retains only in-frame clones and omits some. The data hold under 50,000 clones, with about 90% observed a single time. The sample was CD4+ or CD8+ T cells sorted from blood, taken in a trial of the OX40 agonist ivuxolimab. These receptor sequences come from an adult with an advanced solid tumor such as melanoma, head and neck, liver or kidney cancer.

This clone was found once. The V gene is TRBV14, the J gene TRBJ1-5; D is ambiguous. The V end was cut by 2 bases, the J end by 0 bases, with 5 bases between. CDR1 is SGHDN, CDR2 FVKESK, per germline. The CDR3 runs 14 residues. CDR3 nucleotides: TGTGCCAGCAGCCAATCGAATAGCAATCAGCCCCAGCATTTT. This translates into CASSQSNSNQPQHF. The entire variable domain, with the rest obtained from reference TRBV14 and TRBJ1-5, is as follows: EAGVTQFPSHSVIEKGQTVTLRCDPISGHDNLYWYRRVMGKEIKFLLHFVKESKQDESGMPNNRFLAERTGGTYSTLKVQPAELEDSGVYFCASSQSNSNQPQHFGDGTRLSIL.

V usage is TRBV21-1 and J usage is TRBJ2-3. TRBV21-1 counts as a pseudogene. The CDR3 loop spans 20 amino acids. The chain's CDR3 is CASSKSYRRGSALRADTQYF. In DNA, the CDR3 is TGTGCCAGCAGCAAGTCTTATCGGAGGGGGAGTGCGCTTCGGGCAGATACGCAGTATTTT.

This clone has more than one count but fewer than ten. As DNA, the CDR3 is TGCGCCAGCAGCGACCCACAGGGGGCCGGGGAAAAACTGTTTTTT. Translating gives CASSDPQGAGEKLFF. The chain combines TRBV5-1 with TRBJ1-4; 9 bases match TRBD1. Germline V gene data show CDR1 as SGHRS and CDR2 as YFSETQ. V was pared by 4 bases and J by 8 bases, with 9 bases of the junction left unmatched. The CDR3 has 15 residues.

The rearrangement links TRBV5-1 to TRBJ2-7; 7 bases align to TRBD2. The CDR3 loop spans 15 amino acids. Germline trimming cut 4 bases from V and 6 bases from J; bases unmatched to any gene: 13. CDR1 and CDR2 from the germline V gene are SGHRS and YFSETQ. The CDR3 DNA reads as TGCGCCAGCAGCAGAGGACTAGTCCGTCTTTTCGAGCAGTACTTC. Protein product: CASSRGLVRLFEQYF.

The chain recombines TRBV28 with TRBJ1-2; no clear D gene. Trimming stripped 2 bases from V and 11 bases from J, with 18 bases between. Germline V CDR1 and CDR2: MDHEN, SYDVKM. This CDR3 is 14 amino acids long. CDR3 nucleotides: TGTGCCAGCAGTTTAGGTCATCACCCTGGCCGGTACACCTTC. It specifies CASSLGHHPGRYTF.

The chain combines TRBV10-2 with TRBJ2-3, with unresolved D. Germline CDR1 is WSHSY and CDR2 is SAAADI. This CDR3 has 11 residues. V was clipped by 3 bases and J by 5 bases, with 3 bases between them. Written as DNA, the CDR3 is TGCGCCAGCAGTGAAGGAGATACGCAGTATTTT. Translated, it gives CASSEGDTQYF.

The chain is built from TRBV5-6 and TRBJ2-5; D gene ambiguous. The germline V and J ends were trimmed by 4 bases and 5 bases, with 9 bases remaining between them. This CDR3 region has 12 residues. The germline gives CDR1 SGHDT, CDR2 YYEEEE. The CDR3 protein is CASSPGTETQYF. CDR3 coding DNA: TGTGCCAGCAGCCCCGGTACGGAGACCCAGTACTTC.

This sequence joins TRBV30 and TRBJ1-3; no definite D call. The V gene's germline CDR1 is GTSNPN and CDR2 SVGIG (reference sequence). The CDR3 covers 13 residues. V lost 3 bases and J 0 bases, leaving 6 bases between the germline ends. The CDR3 reads CAWRHHSGNTIYF. The DNA of the CDR3 is TGTGCCTGGAGACATCACTCTGGAAACACCATATATTTT.

DNA of the CDR3: TGTGCCAGCAGTTTACGTCGGAGCAATCAGCCCCAGCATTTT. Protein product: CASSLRRSNQPQHF. This chain joins TRBV2 and TRBJ1-5; unclear D gene. V shed 5 bases and J shed 1 base, with 9 bases lying between them. Germline loops: CDR1 SNHLY, CDR2 FYNNEI. The CDR3 is 14 amino acids.

This rearrangement joins TRBV19 to TRBJ1-1; TRBD1 matches at 7 bases. V lost 4 bases and J lost 6; bases outside the gene matches: 8. The CDR3 contains 14 residues. Per the germline V gene, CDR1 is LNHDA and CDR2 is SQIVND (reference sequence). In nucleotides, the CDR3 is TGTGCCAGTAGTAACCTCCGACAGGGCCCTGAAGCTTTCTTT. This sequence encodes CASSNLRQGPEAFF.

This chain uses TRBV11-1 with TRBJ1-1; D is uncertain. Trimming cost V 5 bases and J 1 base, with 17 bases left between them. Germline values: CDR1 SGHAT, CDR2 FQDESV (reference sequence). CDR3 size: 16 residues. The CDR3 DNA reads as TGTGCCAGCAGCCCTAGGATAGGGCAGGCGAACACTGAAGCTTTCTTT. As protein: CASSPRIGQANTEAFF.

The rearrangement uses TRBV5-1 and TRBJ1-3, with unresolved D. Germline CDR1 SGHRS, CDR2 YFSETQ. This CDR3 is built from 14 residues. The V and J ends lost 2 bases and 0 bases respectively, with 6 bases between them. The DNA of the CDR3 is TGCGCCAGCAGCTTCCAGAGCTCTGGAAACACCATATATTTT. The encoded protein is CASSFQSSGNTIYF.

This clone was observed a single time. The DNA for the CDR3 is TGTGCCAGCAGTCGAAGGACTAGCGGGAGGAACGGGGACGAGCAGTACTTC. Translating gives CASSRRTSGRNGDEQYF. The gene calls are TRBV5-4 and TRBJ2-7; the match to TRBD2 covers 14 bases. CDR1 SGHNT and CDR2 YYREEE come from the germline V gene (reference sequence). The V segment lost 5 bases and the J segment 5 bases; nucleotides outside the gene matches: 12. The CDR3 has 17 residues.

This chain connects TRBV6-1 to TRBJ1-1; 8 bases align to TRBD1. From germline, CDR1 is MNHNS and CDR2 SASEGT. Germline trimming cut 6 bases from V and 4 bases from J; bases unmatched to any gene: 4. The CDR3 covers 13 residues. CDR3 amino acids: CASRRTGLTEAFF. The CDR3 nucleotides are TGTGCCAGCAGACGGACAGGGCTCACTGAAGCTTTCTTT.

The chain links TRBV5-1 to TRBJ1-2; no clear D. The CDR3 length is 14 residues. Trimming removed 0 bases at V and 6 bases at J, with 12 bases between. The germline V gene encodes CDR1 SGHRS and CDR2 YFSETQ. This chain's CDR3 is CASSLALGEDGYTF. The CDR3 nucleotides are TGCGCCAGCAGCTTGGCCCTTGGGGAAGATGGCTACACCTTC.

The V gene is TRBV11-1, the J gene TRBJ1-1; a weak D match, TRBD1 (5 bases). Trimming cost V 2 bases and J 4 bases, with 14 bases left between them. The germline CDR1 and CDR2 sequences are SGHAT and FQDESV (reference sequence). This CDR3 has 15 amino acids. The CDR3 DNA reads as TGTGCCAGCAGCTTATACGGGGCGCCGGGCACTGAAGCTTTCTTT. The encoded protein is CASSLYGAPGTEAFF.

The chain carries TRBV2 and TRBJ2-1, with D perhaps TRBD1 or TRBD2 (5 bases each). V was trimmed by 5 bases and J by 8 bases, leaving 16 bases between them. Looked up from germline, CDR1 is SNHLY and CDR2 is FYNNEI. The CDR3 length is 14 residues. CDR3 sequence: CASSPGREMDEQFF. The CDR3 bases are TGTGCCAGCAGTCCCGGCAGGGAGATGGATGAGCAGTTCTTC.

J is TRBJ2-7 and V is TRBV4-3; a weak D match, TRBD1 (5 bases). The ends were cut back, 4 bases at V and 2 bases at J, with 12 bases in the middle. The CDR3 runs 14 residues. From germline, CDR1 is LGHNA and CDR2 YSLEER. CDR3 residues: CASSLGHYTYEQYF. The CDR3 DNA follows: TGCGCCAGCAGCCTAGGACACTACACCTACGAGCAGTACTTC.

The rearrangement uses TRBV9 and TRBJ1-2; D gene unclear. The V and J ends lost 4 bases and 5 bases respectively, with 15 bases between them. Germline assignment: CDR1 SGDLS and CDR2 YYNGEE. The CDR3 covers 14 residues. The CDR3 loop reads CASSPSGVEYGYTF. The CDR3 coding sequence is TGTGCCAGCAGCCCAAGCGGGGTTGAATATGGCTACACCTTC.

The chain combines TRBV10-2 with TRBJ2-5; no reliable D call. There are 14 residues in the CDR3. Germline CDR1 is WSHSY and CDR2 is SAAADI. V lost 5 bases and J lost 7, with 17 bases in between. The CDR3 loop reads CASSPRANARTQYF. The CDR3, as DNA: TGCGCCAGCAGTCCCCGTGCAAACGCCAGGACCCAGTACTTC.

V and J are TRBV9 and TRBJ1-3; the D is unclear. Trimming removed 3 bases from V and 1 base from J, with 8 bases in between. The CDR3 covers 14 residues. Germline CDR1 is SGDLS and CDR2 is YYNGEE. This CDR3 reads CASSAALSGNTIYF. CDR3 DNA sequence: TGTGCCAGCAGCGCCGCGCTATCTGGAAACACCATATATTTT.

V and J are TRBV5-4 and TRBJ1-1, with 8 bases lining up with TRBD1. Germline-derived CDR1 and CDR2 are SGHNT and YYREEE (reference sequence). V lost 7 bases and J lost 8; bases outside the gene matches: 10. This CDR3 comprises 13 residues. Written as DNA, the CDR3 is TGTGCCAGCTTGGGACAGGACCGTTTGGAAGCTTTCTTT. As protein: CASLGQDRLEAFF.

This chain connects TRBV28 to TRBJ2-5; 9 nucleotides match TRBD1. Trimming at V came to 6 bases and at J to 1 base, leaving 9 bases not matched to a gene. This CDR3 is 16 amino acids long. From germline, CDR1 is MDHEN and CDR2 SYDVKM. The CDR3 spells CASRTGQGVSQETQYF. CDR3 bases: TGTGCCAGCAGGACGGGACAGGGAGTAAGCCAAGAGACCCAGTACTTC.

The CDR3: CASSLDGMSYEQYF. DNA of the CDR3: TGCGCCAGCAGCTTGGACGGGATGTCCTACGAGCAGTACTTC. The V and J genes are TRBV5-1 and TRBJ2-7; D is possibly TRBD2 (5 bases). This CDR3 has 14 amino acids. From germline, CDR1 is SGHRS and CDR2 YFSETQ. Trimming shortened V by 0 bases and J by 1 base, and 8 bases separated the two germline ends.

This chain joins TRBV6-5 and TRBJ2-7; D gene ambiguous. This CDR3 comprises 14 residues. Germline V CDR1 and CDR2: MNHEY, SVGAGI. V was shortened by 6 bases and J by 4 bases, with 16 bases between the two germline ends. CDR3: CASSASYLAYEQYF. CDR3 bases: TGTGCCAGCAGCGCGAGTTATCTGGCGTACGAGCAGTACTTC.

The chain uses TRBV2 and TRBJ1-1; D uncertain. Trimming took off 4 bases at V and 4 bases at J, with 16 bases between the two ends. In germline, CDR1 is SNHLY, CDR2 FYNNEI. The CDR3 has 15 residues. CDR3: CASSVLHSEATEAFF. The DNA of the CDR3 is TGTGCCAGCAGTGTGCTCCACTCCGAGGCCACTGAAGCTTTCTTT. The full variable domain, its missing parts supplied by reference TRBV2 and TRBJ1-1, is EPEVTQTPSHQVTQMGQEVILRCVPISNHLYFYWYRQILGQKVEFLVSFYNNEISEKSEIFDDQFSVERPDGSNFTLKIRSTKLEDSAMYFCASSVLHSEATEAFFGQGTRLTVV.

The chain combines TRBV7-9 with TRBJ1-1; 11 bases align to TRBD1. Trimming took 3 bases from V and 7 from J; bases not matched to a gene: 4. Germline V gene lookup returns CDR1 SEHNR and CDR2 FQNEAQ (reference sequence). The CDR3 covers 14 residues. CDR3 residues: CASSFGQGAGEAFF. Written as DNA, the CDR3 is TGTGCCAGCAGCTTCGGACAGGGGGCTGGTGAAGCTTTCTTT. The full variable domain, completed using reference TRBV7-9 and TRBJ1-1, is DTGVSQNPRHKITKRGQNVTFRCDPISEHNRLYWYRQTLGQGPEFLTYFQNEAQLEKSRLLSDRFSAERPKGSFSTLEIQRTEQGDSAMYLCASSFGQGAGEAFFGQGTRLTVV.

This chain's CDR3 is CASSESTSVSYNEQFF. CDR3 coding DNA: TGTGCCAGCAGTGAATCCACTAGCGTTTCCTACAATGAGCAGTTCTTC. This chain connects TRBV25-1 to TRBJ2-1; TRBD2 agrees at 7 bases. This CDR3 region has 16 residues. J lost 1 base, V lost 1 base, and 4 bases had no gene match. The germline V gene encodes CDR1 MGHDK and CDR2 SYGVNS.

The chain is built from TRBV4-1 and TRBJ1-1; D is unresolved. Per germline, CDR1 MGHRA and CDR2 YSYEKL. The CDR3 has 15 amino acids. Trimming pared 1 base from V and 10 bases from J, leaving 19 bases between. The CDR3 spells CASSQADRGQDRAFF. Here the CDR3 DNA reads TGCGCCAGCAGCCAAGCGGACCGTGGTCAAGACCGAGCTTTCTTT.

The genes are TRBV5-1 and TRBJ2-1; possible D gene TRBD1, 5 bases. Germline V gives CDR1 SGHRS, CDR2 YFSETQ. V was clipped by 2 bases and J by 0 bases, with 12 bases between them. The CDR3 consists of 16 residues. CDR3 residues: CASSFAGRVSYNEQFF. CDR3 sequence (DNA): TGCGCCAGCAGCTTTGCAGGGCGTGTCTCCTACAATGAGCAGTTCTTC.